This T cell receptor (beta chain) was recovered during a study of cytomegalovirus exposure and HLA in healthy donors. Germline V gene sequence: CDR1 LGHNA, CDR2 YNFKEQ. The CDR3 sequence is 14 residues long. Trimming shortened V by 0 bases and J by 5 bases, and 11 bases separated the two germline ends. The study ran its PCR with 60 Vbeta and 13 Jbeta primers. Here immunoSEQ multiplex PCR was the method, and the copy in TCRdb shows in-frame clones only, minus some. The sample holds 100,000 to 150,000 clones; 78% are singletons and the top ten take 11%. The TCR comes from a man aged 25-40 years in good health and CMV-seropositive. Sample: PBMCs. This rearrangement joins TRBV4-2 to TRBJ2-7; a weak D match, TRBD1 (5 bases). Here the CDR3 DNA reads TGTGCCAGCAGCCAAGAAGACAGCTTCGACGAGCAGTACTTC. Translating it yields CASSQEDSFDEQYF.